This is a list of T cell receptor beta chains from one sample in a study of blood T cell repertoires in COVID-19. Produced via immunoSEQ multiplex PCR; TCRdb's table is partial and in-frame only. The profile shows 100,000 to 150,000 clones, roughly 90% of them singletons. The sample taken for sequencing was peripheral blood. The receptors originated from a man between 50 and 59 years old with COVID-19, enrolled during active disease. Each CDR3 is given with its conserved first and last residue. D genes are given only for firm matches. Clone size is given for some rows only: seen once, a few or many times, or a class if the clone is expanded.

-	-	TRBV3-1/TRBV3-2	TRBJ1-4	TGTGCCAGCAGCCAAGAGGGGAGGACTAATGAAAAACTGTTTTTT	CASSQEGRTNEKLFF
-	TRBD2	TRBV4-1	TRBJ2-3	TGCGCCAGCAGCCACCAACCCCGGACTAGCGGGAGTCCAGATACGCAGTATTTT	CASSHQPRTSGSPDTQYF
-	-	TRBV11-1	TRBJ2-1	TGTGCCAGCAGCTTAGGGTCTAGACTAGTGTTTTCTGAGCAGTTCTTC	CASSLGSRLVFSEQFF
-	-	TRBV4-1	TRBJ1-1	TGCGCCAGCAGCCACGAGGCGGCGAAGTACACTGAAGCTTTCTTT	CASSHEAAKYTEAFF
-	-	TRBV5-1	TRBJ2-3	TGCGCCAGCAGCTTACTGGGAGTTGATACGCAGTATTTT	CASSLLGVDTQYF
-	-	TRBV29-1	TRBJ2-3	TGCAGTGCCAAGTTAGCAGATACGCAGTATTTT	CSAKLADTQYF
-	-	TRBV5-1	TRBJ1-1	TGCGCCAGCGGGCAGACGGTGAACACTGAAGCTTTCTTT	CASGQTVNTEAFF
-	-	TRBV5-1	TRBJ2-2	TGCGCCAGCAGCTTGGCGTGGAACACCGGGGAGCTGTTTTTT	CASSLAWNTGELFF
-	-	TRBV28	TRBJ1-2	TGTGCCAGCAGTTTGGTGGGGGCAAAGGGCTACACCTTC	CASSLVGAKGYTF
few	TRBD1	TRBV19	TRBJ2-1	TGTGCCAGTAGTATGCTAGGACAGGGCTACAATGAGCAGTTCTTC	CASSMLGQGYNEQFF
-	-	TRBV3-1/TRBV3-2	TRBJ1-2	TGTGCCAGCAGCCAGACCTCGGGGGGCTACACCTTC	CASSQTSGGYTF
-	TRBD2	TRBV6-2/TRBV6-3	TRBJ2-7	TGTGCCAGCAGTTACGGCGGGAGTAAGTACGAGCAGTACTTC	CASSYGGSKYEQYF
-	TRBD1	TRBV2	TRBJ2-1	TGTGCCAGCAGTGGGGACAGGGGGGACTACAATGAGCAGTTCTTC	CASSGDRGDYNEQFF
-	-	TRBV19	TRBJ1-5	TGTGCCAGTACCGCGTCCGGACAGTATAATCAGCCCCAGCATTTT	CASTASGQYNQPQHF
-	TRBD2	TRBV7-2	TRBJ2-2	TGTGCCAGCAGCTCACTAGCGGGCGCGAACACCGGGGAGCTGTTTTTT	CASSSLAGANTGELFF
once	-	TRBV6-1	TRBJ2-3	TGTGCCAGCAGTGAAAATGGAGTCGGAGATACGCAGTATTTT	CASSENGVGDTQYF
-	-	TRBV5-1	TRBJ1-1	TGCGCCAGCAGCCTTCAACAGGGAGGGGGTTCTATGAACACTGAAGCTTTCTTT	CASSLQQGGGSMNTEAFF
-	-	TRBV30	TRBJ2-2	TGTGCCTGGAAGCTGGGACACCGAGTAAGCACCGGGGAGCTGTTTTTT	CAWKLGHRVSTGELFF
-	TRBD1	TRBV19	TRBJ1-1	TGTGCCAGTACCCCGACAGGGGAGCGTGAAGCTTTCTTT	CASTPTGEREAFF
once	TRBD1	TRBV18	TRBJ1-2	TGTGCCAGCTCACCGGGACAGAACCTCGGTGGCTACACCTTC	CASSPGQNLGGYTF
-	-	TRBV6-2/TRBV6-3	TRBJ2-7	TGTGCCAGCAGTTTGGGTCACGGGGGATCAGGGTCCTACGAGCAGTACTTC	CASSLGHGGSGSYEQYF
-	-	TRBV7-9	TRBJ2-3	TGTGCCAGCAGCTTAGGAGGAACAGATACGCAGTATTTT	CASSLGGTDTQYF
-	-	TRBV9	TRBJ2-1	TGTGCCAGCAGCGACGGAGATGAGCAGTTCTTC	CASSDGDEQFF
-	TRBD2	TRBV9	TRBJ2-2	TGTGCCAGCAGCCCGCCGGGGGCTAGCGGGGATTACACCGGGGAGCTGTTTTTT	CASSPPGASGDYTGELFF
-	-	TRBV15	TRBJ2-3	TGTGCCACCAGCAGCCCTCCCGGGGAAGGCACAGATACGCAGTATTTT	CATSSPPGEGTDTQYF
-	TRBD2	TRBV11-2	TRBJ2-3	TGTGCCAGCAGCTTAAGGCGGGAGACCACAGATACGCAGTATTTT	CASSLRRETTDTQYF
-	-	TRBV3-1/TRBV3-2	TRBJ1-3	TGTGCCAGCAGCCAAGGGGCTCACGGAGGAAACACCATATATTTT	CASSQGAHGGNTIYF
-	TRBD2	TRBV5-4	TRBJ2-5	TGTGCCAGCAGCTTCGGACTAGTGCAAGAGACCCAGTACTTC	CASSFGLVQETQYF
-	TRBD1	TRBV15	TRBJ1-6	TGTGCCACCAGCACCGGACAGGGCTGGTCACCCCTCCACTTT	CATSTGQGWSPLHF
-	-	TRBV19	TRBJ2-2	TGTGCCAGTAGTATAGGTACCGTGACAGGTGCCACCGGGGAGCTGTTTTTT	CASSIGTVTGATGELFF
-	-	TRBV15	TRBJ2-1	TGTGCCACCAGCAGAGAGCGGGGCCCAGAGGAGCAGTTCTTC	CATSRERGPEEQFF
-	TRBD1	TRBV5-1	TRBJ2-1	TGCGCCAGCAGCCCCAACCCGACAGGGGGGTACAATGAGCAGTTCTTC	CASSPNPTGGYNEQFF
-	-	TRBV3-1/TRBV3-2	TRBJ1-1	TGTGCCAGCAGCCAAAGCGCAACCGGAGGAAACACTGAAGCTTTCTTT	CASSQSATGGNTEAFF
-	TRBD1	TRBV24-1	TRBJ1-2	TGTGCCACCAGTGATCGACAGGGTAACTATGGCTACACCTTC	CATSDRQGNYGYTF
-	TRBD1	TRBV2	TRBJ1-1	TGTGCCAGCAGTGTGGACAGGAGCTTCAGAGCTTTCTTT	CASSVDRSFRAFF
-	TRBD2	TRBV6-1	TRBJ2-3	TGTGCCAGCAGTGAAGCGGCTAGCGGACGCACAGATACGCAGTATTTT	CASSEAASGRTDTQYF
-	-	TRBV28	TRBJ1-4	TGTGCCAGCAGTTCCCCCGGCTGGGGGGGTGAAAAACTGTTTTTT	CASSSPGWGGEKLFF
once	-	TRBV4-1	TRBJ2-1	TGCGCCAGCAGCCAAGATGTGGACAGCCTCAATGAGCAGTTCTTC	CASSQDVDSLNEQFF
once	-	TRBV28	TRBJ1-6	TGTGCCAGCAGTCCCACGCCGGGAAATTCACCCCTCCACTTT	CASSPTPGNSPLHF
-	-	TRBV19	TRBJ1-1	TGTGCCAGTAGTATAGGAGGAGGGTACACTGAAGCTTTCTTT	CASSIGGGYTEAFF
-	TRBD2	TRBV11-2	TRBJ2-5	TGTGCCAGCAGCCCTACCGGGACTAGCGGAGAAGAGACCCAGTACTTC	CASSPTGTSGEETQYF
-	-	TRBV28	TRBJ1-5	TGTGCCAGCAGTTTAGTACAGGGTGGACAGCCCCAGCATTTT	CASSLVQGGQPQHF
-	-	TRBV5-1	TRBJ2-5	TGCGCCAGCAGCTTGGCCCCCGGGGGTGACGAGACCCAGTACTTC	CASSLAPGGDETQYF
-	TRBD2	TRBV3-1/TRBV3-2	TRBJ2-1	TGTGCCAGCAGCCAACTAGCGGCCCTGCCGAGCTCCTACAATGAGCAGTTCTTC	CASSQLAALPSSYNEQFF
-	-	TRBV5-1	TRBJ2-2	TGCGCCAGCAGCGCAACGGGACAGAACACCGGGGAGCTGTTTTTT	CASSATGQNTGELFF
-	TRBD2	TRBV28	TRBJ2-1	TGTGCCAGCAGTTTAGCGGGAGCTCTCAATGAGCAGTTCTTC	CASSLAGALNEQFF